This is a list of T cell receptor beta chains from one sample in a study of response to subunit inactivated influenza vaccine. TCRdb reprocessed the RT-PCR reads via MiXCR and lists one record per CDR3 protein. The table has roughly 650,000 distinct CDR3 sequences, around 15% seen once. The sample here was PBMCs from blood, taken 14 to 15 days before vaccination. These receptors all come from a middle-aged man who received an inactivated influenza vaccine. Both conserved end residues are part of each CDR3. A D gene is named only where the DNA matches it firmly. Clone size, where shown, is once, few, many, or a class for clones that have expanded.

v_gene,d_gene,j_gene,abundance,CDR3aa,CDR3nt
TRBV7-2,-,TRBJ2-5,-,CASSPQGFQETQYF,TGTGCCAGCAGCCCACAGGGATTTCAAGAGACCCAGTACTTC
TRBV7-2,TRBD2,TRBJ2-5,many,CASSSLGGSTPQETQYF,TGTGCCAGCAGCTCATTGGGGGGGAGCACCCCTCAAGAGACCCAGTACTTC
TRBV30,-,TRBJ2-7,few,CAWSILGYEQYF,TGTGCCTGGAGTATTTTGGGCTACGAGCAGTACTTC
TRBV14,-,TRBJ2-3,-,CASSPRAWTQYF,TGTGCCAGCAGCCCTAGGGCGTGGACGCAGTATTTT
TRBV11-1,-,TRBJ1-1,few,CASSPLSGVNTEAFF,TGTGCCAGCAGCCCGTTATCGGGGGTGAACACTGAAGCTTTCTTT
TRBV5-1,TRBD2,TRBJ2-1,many,CASSASGGGLYNEQFF,TGCGCCAGCAGCGCTTCCGGCGGGGGTCTATACAATGAGCAGTTCTTC
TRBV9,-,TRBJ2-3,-,CASSVTTLPDTQYF,TGTGCCAGCAGCGTGACTACTTTACCAGATACGCAGTATTTT
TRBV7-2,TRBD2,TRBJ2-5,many,CASSLVAGGRETQYF,TGTGCCAGCAGCTTAGTCGCGGGGGGGAGAGAGACCCAGTACTTC
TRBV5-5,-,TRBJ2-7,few,CASSLGTGLGEQYF,TGTGCCAGCAGCTTGGGTACAGGGCTCGGAGAGCAGTACTTC
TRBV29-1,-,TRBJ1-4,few,CSVGGSPDEKLFF,TGCAGCGTGGGGGGGTCACCAGACGAAAAACTGTTTTTT
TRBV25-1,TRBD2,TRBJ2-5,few,CASSGQKITSGGLETQYF,TGTGCCAGCAGTGGTCAGAAGATTACTAGCGGGGGGCTAGAGACCCAGTACTTC
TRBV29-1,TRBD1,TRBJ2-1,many,CSVRGQGSNEQFF,TGCAGCGTGAGAGGACAGGGGAGCAATGAGCAGTTCTTC
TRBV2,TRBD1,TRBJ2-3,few,CASSMDRTDTQYF,TGTGCCAGCAGCATGGACAGGACGGATACGCAGTATTTT
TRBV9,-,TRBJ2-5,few,CASSVEVGETQYF,TGTGCCAGCAGCGTAGAGGTTGGGGAGACCCAGTACTTC
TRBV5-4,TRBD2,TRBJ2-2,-,CASGVAGISGGELFF,TGTGCCAGCGGGGTAGCGGGAATCAGCGGCGGGGAGCTGTTTTTT
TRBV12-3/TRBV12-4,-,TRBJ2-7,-,CASSLGRGLSYEQYF,TGTGCCAGCAGTTTAGGCCGCGGCTTATCCTACGAGCAGTACTTC
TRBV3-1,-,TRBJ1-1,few,CASSQVLRGNTEAFF,TGTGCCAGCAGCCAAGTACTCAGGGGAAACACTGAAGCTTTCTTT
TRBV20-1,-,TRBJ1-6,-,CSASAGSSYNSPLHF,TGCAGTGCTAGCGCAGGGAGCTCCTATAATTCACCCCTCCACTTT
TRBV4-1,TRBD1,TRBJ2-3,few,CASSQAQGDRGHTQYF,TGCGCCAGCAGCCAAGCCCAGGGGGACAGGGGGCATACGCAGTATTTT
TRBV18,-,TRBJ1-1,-,CASSPREGNTEAFF,TGTGCCAGCTCACCCAGGGAGGGGAACACTGAAGCTTTCTTT
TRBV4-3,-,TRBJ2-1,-,CASSQEAKQNEQFF,TGCGCCAGCAGCCAAGAGGCGAAGCAGAATGAGCAGTTCTTC
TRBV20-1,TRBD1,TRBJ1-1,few,CSARRPGQGTEAFF,TGCAGTGCTAGGAGACCGGGACAGGGCACTGAAGCTTTCTTT
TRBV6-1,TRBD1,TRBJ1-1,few,CASTRDRSTEAFF,TGTGCCAGCACCCGGGACAGATCCACTGAAGCTTTCTTT
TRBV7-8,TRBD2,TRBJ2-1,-,CASSLVVAGEAYNEQFF,TGTGCCAGCAGCTTAGTGGTAGCGGGGGAGGCCTACAATGAGCAGTTCTTC
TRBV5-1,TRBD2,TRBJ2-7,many,CASSLVAGVYEQYF,TGCGCCAGCAGCTTGGTTGCGGGAGTGTACGAGCAGTACTTC
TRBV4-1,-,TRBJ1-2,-,CASSQDLVVGSGYTF,TGCGCCAGCAGCCAAGATCTTGTGGTTGGGTCTGGCTACACCTTC
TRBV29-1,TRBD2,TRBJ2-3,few,CSVDSPSGNTDTQYF,TGCAGCGTTGATTCACCTAGCGGAAACACAGATACGCAGTATTTT
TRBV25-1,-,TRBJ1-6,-,CASSEGGGDNSPLHF,TGTGCCAGCAGTGAAGGTGGGGGAGACAATTCACCCCTCCACTTT
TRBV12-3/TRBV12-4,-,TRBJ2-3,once,CASSRQRTGTDTQYF,TGTGCCAGCAGTAGACAAAGGACGGGTACGGATACGCAGTATTTT
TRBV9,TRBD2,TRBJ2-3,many,CASSVAGLAGTTDTQYF,TGTGCCAGCAGCGTAGCTGGACTAGCGGGGACCACAGATACGCAGTATTTT
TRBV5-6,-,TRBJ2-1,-,CASSLGGRGLYNEQFF,TGTGCCAGCAGCTTGGGAGGACGGGGCCTCTACAATGAGCAGTTCTTC
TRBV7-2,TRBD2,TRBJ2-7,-,CASSLGLAGHEQYF,TGTGCCAGCAGCTTAGGTCTAGCGGGACACGAGCAGTACTTC
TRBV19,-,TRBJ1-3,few,CASSYSFSGNTIYF,TGTGCCAGTAGTTACAGCTTCTCTGGAAACACCATATATTTT
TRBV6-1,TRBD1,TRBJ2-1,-,CASSPGTGGFNEQFF,TGTGCCAGCAGCCCCGGGACAGGGGGCTTCAATGAGCAGTTCTTC
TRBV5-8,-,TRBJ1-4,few,CASSDWVSGGEKLFF,TGTGCCAGCAGCGACTGGGTCTCGGGCGGCGAAAAACTGTTTTTT
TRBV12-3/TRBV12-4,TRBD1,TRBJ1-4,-,CASSLGGMDEKLFF,TGTGCCAGCAGTCTAGGGGGCATGGATGAAAAACTGTTTTTT
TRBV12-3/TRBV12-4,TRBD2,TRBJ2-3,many,CASSFKTSGGRDTQYF,TGTGCCAGCAGTTTTAAGACTAGCGGGGGCAGAGATACGCAGTATTTT
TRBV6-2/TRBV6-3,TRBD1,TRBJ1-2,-,CASIQHPRTGRSGYTF,TGTGCCAGCATTCAACACCCCCGGACAGGTCGGAGTGGCTACACCTTC
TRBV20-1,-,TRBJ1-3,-,CSASRGSGNTIYF,TGCAGTGCTAGCCGCGGCTCTGGAAACACCATATATTTT
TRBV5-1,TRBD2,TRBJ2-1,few,CASSSLAGGEQFF,TGCGCCAGCAGCTCGCTAGCGGGAGGGGAGCAGTTCTTC
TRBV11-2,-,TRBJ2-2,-,CASSGPDRVLTGELFF,TGTGCCAGCAGCGGACCAGACAGAGTTCTCACCGGGGAGCTGTTTTTT
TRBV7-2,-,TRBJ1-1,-,CASSLVRGSGTEAFF,TGTGCCAGCAGCTTAGTCAGGGGTTCGGGCACTGAAGCTTTCTTT
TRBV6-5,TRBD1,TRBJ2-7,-,CASSYDRGGTYEQYF,TGTGCCAGCAGTTACGACAGGGGCGGGACCTACGAGCAGTACTTC
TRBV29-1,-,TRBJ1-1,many,CSSTENTEAFF,TGCAGCTCGACAGAGAACACTGAAGCTTTCTTT
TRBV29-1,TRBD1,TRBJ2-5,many,CSVPLTGPETQYF,TGCAGCGTCCCTTTGACAGGGCCCGAGACCCAGTACTTC
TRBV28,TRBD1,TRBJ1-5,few,CASRTGSSNQPQHF,TGTGCCAGCCGGACAGGGTCTAGCAATCAGCCCCAGCATTTT
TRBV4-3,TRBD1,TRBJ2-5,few,CASSQDLDRLETQYF,TGCGCCAGCAGCCAAGATTTGGACAGGCTAGAGACCCAGTACTTC
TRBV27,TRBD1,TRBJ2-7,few,CASSRDRATYEQYF,TGTGCCAGCAGCCGGGACAGGGCAACCTACGAGCAGTACTTC
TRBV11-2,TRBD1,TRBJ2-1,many,CASSLVFLYRDSFYNEQFF,TGTGCCAGCAGCTTAGTATTCCTATACCGGGACAGTTTCTACAATGAGCAGTTCTTC
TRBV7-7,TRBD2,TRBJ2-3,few,CASSEETSGFGTDTQYF,TGTGCCAGCAGCGAAGAGACTAGCGGGTTCGGCACAGATACGCAGTATTTT